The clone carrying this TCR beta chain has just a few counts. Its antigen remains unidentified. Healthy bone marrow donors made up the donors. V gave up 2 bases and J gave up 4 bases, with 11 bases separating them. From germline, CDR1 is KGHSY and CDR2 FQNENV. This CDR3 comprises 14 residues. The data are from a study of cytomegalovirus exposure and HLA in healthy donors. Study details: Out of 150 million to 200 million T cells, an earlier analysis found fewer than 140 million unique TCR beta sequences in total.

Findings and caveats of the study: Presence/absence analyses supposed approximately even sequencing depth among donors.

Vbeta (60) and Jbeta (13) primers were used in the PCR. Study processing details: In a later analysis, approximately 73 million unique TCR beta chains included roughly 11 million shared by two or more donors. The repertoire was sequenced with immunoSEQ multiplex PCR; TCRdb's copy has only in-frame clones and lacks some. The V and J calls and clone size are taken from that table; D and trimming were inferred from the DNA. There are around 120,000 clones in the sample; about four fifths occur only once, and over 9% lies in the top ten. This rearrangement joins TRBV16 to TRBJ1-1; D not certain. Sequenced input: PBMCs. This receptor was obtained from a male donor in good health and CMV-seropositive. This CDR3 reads CASSQGFEGTEAFF. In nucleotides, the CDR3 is TGTGCCAGCAGCCAAGGGTTCGAGGGCACTGAAGCTTTCTTT.